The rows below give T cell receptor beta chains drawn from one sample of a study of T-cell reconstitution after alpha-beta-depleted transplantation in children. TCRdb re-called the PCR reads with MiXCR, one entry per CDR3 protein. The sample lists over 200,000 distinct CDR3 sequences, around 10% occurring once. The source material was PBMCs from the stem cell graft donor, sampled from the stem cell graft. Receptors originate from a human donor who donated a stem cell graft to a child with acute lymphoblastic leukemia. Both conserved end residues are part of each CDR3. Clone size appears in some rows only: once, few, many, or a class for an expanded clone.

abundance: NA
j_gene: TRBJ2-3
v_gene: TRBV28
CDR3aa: CASSSLLAGAWDTQYF

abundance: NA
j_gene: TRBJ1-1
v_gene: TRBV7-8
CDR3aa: CASSGRGEAFF

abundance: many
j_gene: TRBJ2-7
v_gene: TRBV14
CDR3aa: CASMISGGIEQYF

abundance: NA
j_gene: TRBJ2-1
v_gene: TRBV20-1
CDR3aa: CSARDDLGLQFF

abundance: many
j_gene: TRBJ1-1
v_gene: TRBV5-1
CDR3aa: CASSTQSSNTEAFF

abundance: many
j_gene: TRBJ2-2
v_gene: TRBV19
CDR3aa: CASSGGLLNTGELFF

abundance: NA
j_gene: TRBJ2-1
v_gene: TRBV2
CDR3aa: CATRTGVNEQFF

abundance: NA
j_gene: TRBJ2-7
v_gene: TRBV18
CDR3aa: CASSPISGTSGGHEQYF

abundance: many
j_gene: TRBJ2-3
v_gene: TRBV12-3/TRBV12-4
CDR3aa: CASSLAHSDTQYF

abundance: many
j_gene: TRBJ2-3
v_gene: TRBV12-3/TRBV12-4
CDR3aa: CASTSFVDTQYF

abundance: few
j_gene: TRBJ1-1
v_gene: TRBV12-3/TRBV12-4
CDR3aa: CASRGRVDGGEAFF

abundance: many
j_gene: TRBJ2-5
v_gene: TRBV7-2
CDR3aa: CASSRQGLKGQETQYF

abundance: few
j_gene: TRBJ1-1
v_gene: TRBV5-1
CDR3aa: CASSLGRADEAFF

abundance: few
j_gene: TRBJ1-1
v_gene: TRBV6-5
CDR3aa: CASYRSGNVRAFF

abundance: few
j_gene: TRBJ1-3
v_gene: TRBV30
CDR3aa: CACMTPGNTIYF

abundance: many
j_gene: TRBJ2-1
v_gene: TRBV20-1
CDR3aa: CSARVTKIGYEQFF

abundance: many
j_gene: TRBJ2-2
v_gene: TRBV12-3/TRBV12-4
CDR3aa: CASNLGVGGELFF

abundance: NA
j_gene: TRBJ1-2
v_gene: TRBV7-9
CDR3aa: CASSFRRGDGYTF

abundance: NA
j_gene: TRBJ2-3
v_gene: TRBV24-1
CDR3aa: CATSDSWGQGYADTQYF

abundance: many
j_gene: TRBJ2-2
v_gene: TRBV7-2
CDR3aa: CASSLVLTSGELFF

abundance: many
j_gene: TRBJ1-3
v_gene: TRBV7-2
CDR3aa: CASTQGGSGNTIYF

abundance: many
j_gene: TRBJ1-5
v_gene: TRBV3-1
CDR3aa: CASSLGGVGNQPQHF

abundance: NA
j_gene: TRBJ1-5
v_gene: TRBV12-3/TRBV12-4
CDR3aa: CASSFPGPRLAQHF

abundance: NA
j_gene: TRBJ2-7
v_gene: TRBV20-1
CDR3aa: CSAEQGYEQYF

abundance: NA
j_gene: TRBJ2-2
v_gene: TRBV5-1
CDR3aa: CASSLGHRDTGELFF

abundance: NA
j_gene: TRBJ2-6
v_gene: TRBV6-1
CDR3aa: CASSRGEGWANVLTF

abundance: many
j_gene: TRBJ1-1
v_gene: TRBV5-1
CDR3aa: CASSLNGGYTEAFF

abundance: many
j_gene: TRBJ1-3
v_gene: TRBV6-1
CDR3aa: CASSVGNTIYF

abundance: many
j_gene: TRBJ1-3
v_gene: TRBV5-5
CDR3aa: CASSDRSSSGNTIYF

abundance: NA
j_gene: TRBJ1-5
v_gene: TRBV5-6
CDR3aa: CASSFGAGRSNQPQHF

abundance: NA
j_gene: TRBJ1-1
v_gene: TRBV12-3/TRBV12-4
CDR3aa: CASSLFPREAFF

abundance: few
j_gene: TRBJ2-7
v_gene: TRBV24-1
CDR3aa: CATSDPDSSYEQYF

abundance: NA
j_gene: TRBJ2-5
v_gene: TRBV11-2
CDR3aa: CASSLGQVPSGETQYF

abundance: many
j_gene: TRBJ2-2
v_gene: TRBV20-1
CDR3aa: CRTGGAGGELFF

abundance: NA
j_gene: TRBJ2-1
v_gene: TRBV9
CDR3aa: CASSSQTGGSYNEQFF

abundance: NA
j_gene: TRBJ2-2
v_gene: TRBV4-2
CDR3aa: CASSQASGVAAGELFF

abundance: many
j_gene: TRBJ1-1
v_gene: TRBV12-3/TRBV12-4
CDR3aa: CASVFYRGTEAFF

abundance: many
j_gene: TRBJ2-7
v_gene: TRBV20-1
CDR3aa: CSANYRDPYEQYF

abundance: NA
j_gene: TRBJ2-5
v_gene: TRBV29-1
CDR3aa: CSVVGPQGVGETQYF

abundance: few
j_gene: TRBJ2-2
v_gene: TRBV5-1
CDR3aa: CASSRPLAPGALNTGELFF

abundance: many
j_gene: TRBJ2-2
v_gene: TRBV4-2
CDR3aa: CASSQRGDSTGELFF

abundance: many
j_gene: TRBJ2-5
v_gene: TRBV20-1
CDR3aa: CSARRTPSETQYF

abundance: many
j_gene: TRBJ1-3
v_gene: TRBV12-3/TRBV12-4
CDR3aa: CASKVISGNTIYF

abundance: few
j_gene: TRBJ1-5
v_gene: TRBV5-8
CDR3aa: CASSLGDTVSNQPQHF

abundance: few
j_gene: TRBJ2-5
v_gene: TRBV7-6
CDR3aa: CASSQTSGGQETQYF

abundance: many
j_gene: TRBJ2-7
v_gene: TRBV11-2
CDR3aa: CASSSDTTSYEQYF

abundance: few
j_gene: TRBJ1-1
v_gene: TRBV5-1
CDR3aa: CASSLFTGGTEAFF

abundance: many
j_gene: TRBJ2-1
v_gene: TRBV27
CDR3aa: CASSLPRYNEQFF

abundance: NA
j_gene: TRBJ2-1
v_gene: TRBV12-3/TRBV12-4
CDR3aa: CASSDSAGGGSQQFF

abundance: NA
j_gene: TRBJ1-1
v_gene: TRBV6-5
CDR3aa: CASSLDGGGYEAFF

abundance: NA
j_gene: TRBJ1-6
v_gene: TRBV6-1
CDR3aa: CASSEGPGNSLHF